This is a list of T cell receptor beta chains from one sample in a study of T cell responses to AZD1222 COVID-19 vaccine. Using immunoSEQ multiplex PCR, the repertoire was profiled, and TCRdb retains in-frame clones only, with some absent. The repertoire holds 120,000 or so clones, with approximately 88% as singletons. The source material was peripheral blood, sampled on day 0 of AZD1222 vaccination. The receptors here all came from an adult in good health. The CDR3 runs from the conserved cysteine through the conserved F or W.

TRBJ2-5 | TRBV9 | CASSFPGEETQYF
TRBJ1-5 | TRBV10-1 | CASSELFRQPQHF
TRBJ2-4 | TRBV18 | CASSPAGGRINIQYF
TRBJ2-2 | TRBV5-1 | CASSFSGNTGELFF
TRBJ1-1 | TRBV7-2 | CANKEAGYTEAFF
TRBJ1-3 | TRBV28 | CASSLRQGGNSGNTIYF
TRBJ2-1 | TRBV3-1/TRBV3-2 | CASSQELGEQFF
TRBJ1-4 | TRBV28 | CASSLWAGGREKLFF
TRBJ2-7 | TRBV6-5 | CASSYLTGYEQYF
TRBJ1-4 | TRBV19 | CASSPRGGDEKLFF
TRBJ2-7 | TRBV5-5 | CASSSLDRGAYEQYF
TRBJ1-2 | TRBV28 | CASSLPSTVGVKGYTF
TRBJ2-7 | TRBV6-2/TRBV6-3 | CASSYSLRSGASPSYEQYF
TRBJ1-2 | TRBV19 | CASSILGTGENYGYTF
TRBJ1-2 | TRBV20-1 | CSASTPPEGQLANYGYTF
TRBJ1-2 | TRBV19 | CASSIRGPGNYGYTF
TRBJ1-5 | TRBV18 | CASSPSGGSNPQHF
TRBJ2-7 | TRBV27 | CASSLSSGEYEYEQYF
TRBJ1-1 | TRBV29-1 | CSVVPGTGHTEAFF
TRBJ2-1 | TRBV7-8 | CASSLEKSSYNEQFF
TRBJ1-1 | TRBV4-2 | CASSQDRELSEAFF
TRBJ1-3 | TRBV10-3 | CAISESSGPLAGNTIYF
TRBJ1-2 | TRBV27 | CASSPKRYYGYTF